This record covers a single T cell receptor (beta chain). This record comes from a study of cytomegalovirus exposure and HLA in healthy donors. Trimming took 2 bases from V and 9 from J; bases not matched to a gene: 4. Germline V lookup: CDR1 KGHSH, CDR2 LQKENI. The CDR3 consists of 15 residues. Primers: 60 Vbeta forward and 13 Jbeta reverse. Clones were read by immunoSEQ multiplex PCR, and TCRdb kept only the in-frame ones, dropping some. The sample lists over 85,000 clones, about 80% seen once, with around 3% in the top ten. J is TRBJ2-1 and V is TRBV18; 13 bases map to TRBD2. Sequences were obtained from PBMCs. The origin of this receptor is an older woman in good health and CMV-seropositive. In nucleotides, the CDR3 is TGTGCCAGCTCACCAGGGACTAGCGGGACCGGTGAGCAGTTCTTC. This sequence encodes CASSPGTSGTGEQFF.